The rows below give T cell receptor beta chains drawn from one sample of a study of CD8+ T cells in alopecia areata. The assay was immunoSEQ multiplex PCR, and TCRdb's table has in-frame clones only and misses some. The data show fewer than 150,000 clones, approximately 52% seen once. This material consisted of CD8+ T cells sorted from blood, taken at week 4, from a patient treated with tofacitinib. These receptors came from a human donor with alopecia areata. Both conserved end residues are part of each CDR3. The D gene is left open where the match is weak. Not every row has a clone size; where given, it reads once, few, many or a size class.

TRBD2	-	TRBV5-6	TRBJ2-1	CASSSHRGGSSYNEQFF	TGTGCCAGCAGCTCTCACCGGGGGGGTAGCTCCTACAATGAGCAGTTCTTC
-	-	TRBV6-6	TRBJ1-5	CASSPDRYSQPQHF	TGTGCCAGCAGTCCTGACAGGTATAGTCAGCCCCAGCATTTT
TRBD2	-	TRBV15	TRBJ2-1	CATGAGGYNEQFF	TGTGCCACCGGAGCGGGGGGCTACAATGAGCAGTTCTTC
TRBD1	-	TRBV29-1	TRBJ1-2	CSVDGTVDRVGHTF	TGCAGCGTTGATGGGACAGTAGACCGCGTAGGGCACACCTTC
-	-	TRBV29-1	TRBJ2-2	CSVVADSPNTGELFF	TGCAGCGTTGTGGCGGACAGTCCGAACACCGGGGAGCTGTTTTTT
-	-	TRBV15	TRBJ2-3	CATSRDNSGEIQYF	TGTGCCACCAGCAGAGATAACAGTGGGGAGATTCAGTATTTT
-	-	TRBV30	TRBJ1-6	CAWKEAALHF	TGTGCCTGGAAGGAAGCCGCCCTCCACTTT
-	-	TRBV6-4	TRBJ2-7	CASSVVTSGRYEQYF	TGTGCCAGCAGTGTCGTAACCTCCGGCAGATACGAGCAGTACTTC
-	few	TRBV29-1	TRBJ1-5	CSVTDGGGNQPQHF	TGCAGCGTAACCGACGGAGGTGGCAATCAGCCCCAGCATTTT
-	-	TRBV7-2	TRBJ2-1	CASSLITNNEQFF	TGTGCCAGCAGCTTAATAACCAACAATGAGCAGTTCTTC
TRBD1	-	TRBV7-9	TRBJ1-1	CASSIQQGPNTEAFF	TGTGCCAGCAGCATACAACAGGGGCCGAACACTGAAGCTTTCTTT
TRBD2	-	TRBV5-6	TRBJ2-3	CASSLSLAGGTHTQYF	TGTGCCAGCAGCTTGTCCCTAGCGGGGGGAACTCATACGCAGTATTTT
TRBD1	-	TRBV30	TRBJ2-7	CAWSAWGQGGEQYF	TGTGCCTGGAGTGCCTGGGGACAGGGTGGTGAGCAGTACTTC
-	few	TRBV27	TRBJ2-5	CASSLLGFQETQYF	TGTGCCAGCAGTTTACTGGGGTTCCAAGAGACCCAGTACTTC
-	-	TRBV29-1	TRBJ2-2	CSVERNTGELFF	TGCAGCGTTGAAAGGAATACCGGGGAGCTGTTTTTT
-	few	TRBV27	TRBJ1-1	CASSGGWSEAFF	TGTGCCAGCAGTGGGGGGTGGTCTGAAGCTTTCTTT
-	few	TRBV29-1	TRBJ1-1	CSVEGGTGAVEAFF	TGCAGCGTTGAAGGGGGGACCGGGGCAGTTGAAGCTTTCTTT
-	once	TRBV15	TRBJ2-5	CATSRAGAQETQYF	TGTGCCACCAGCAGAGCTGGGGCCCAAGAGACCCAGTACTTC
-	-	TRBV10-3	TRBJ1-2	CAISPNNYGYTF	TGTGCCATCTCCCCTAATAACTATGGCTACACCTTC
-	once	TRBV13	TRBJ2-5	CASSSQTGGQETQYF	TGTGCCAGCAGCTCACAGACAGGAGGGCAGGAGACCCAGTACTTC
-	-	TRBV5-6	TRBJ2-7	CASSSTPGSYYEQYF	TGTGCCAGCAGCTCCACCCCAGGGTCCTACTACGAGCAGTACTTC
-	-	TRBV27	TRBJ1-2	CASSPHRVDGYTF	TGTGCCAGCAGTCCCCACAGGGTGGATGGCTACACCTTC
-	-	TRBV4-1	TRBJ1-1	CASSQSQDLNTEAFF	TGCGCCAGCAGCCAAAGTCAAGATTTGAACACTGAAGCTTTCTTT
-	-	TRBV29-1	TRBJ1-2	CSGLSFTGYTF	TGCAGCGGCCTTTCCTTCACTGGCTACACCTTC
-	-	TRBV5-1	TRBJ2-1	CASSYYNNEQFF	TGCGCCAGCAGCTACTACAACAATGAGCAGTTCTTC
-	-	TRBV30	TRBJ2-3	CAWSGTGTDTQYF	TGTGCCTGGAGTGGTACGGGCACAGATACGCAGTATTTT
-	-	TRBV7-7	TRBJ2-5	CASSLNDGAEETQYF	TGTGCTAGCAGCTTAAATGACGGTGCCGAAGAGACCCAGTACTTC